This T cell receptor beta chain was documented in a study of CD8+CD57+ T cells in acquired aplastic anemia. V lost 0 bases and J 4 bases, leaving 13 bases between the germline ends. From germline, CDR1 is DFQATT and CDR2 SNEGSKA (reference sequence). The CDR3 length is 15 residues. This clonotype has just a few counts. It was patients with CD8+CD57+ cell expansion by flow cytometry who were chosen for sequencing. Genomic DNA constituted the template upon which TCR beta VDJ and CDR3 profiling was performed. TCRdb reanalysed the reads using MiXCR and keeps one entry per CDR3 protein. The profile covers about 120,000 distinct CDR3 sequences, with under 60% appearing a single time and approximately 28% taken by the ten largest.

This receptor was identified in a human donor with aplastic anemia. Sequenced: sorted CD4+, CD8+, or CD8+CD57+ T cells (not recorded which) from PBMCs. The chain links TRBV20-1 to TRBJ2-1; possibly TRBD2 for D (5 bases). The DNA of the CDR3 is TGCAGTGCTAGAGATGTTGAAGCGGAGTACAATGAGCAGTTCTTC. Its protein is CSARDVEAEYNEQFF.